This T cell receptor (beta chain) was observed in a study of blood T cell repertoires in COVID-19. Study summary: Sites across the United States, Italy and Spain contributed samples from acute and convalescent COVID-19. From T cells, B-cell-depleted T cells, or PBMCs came the material, which was cDNA or gDNA.

This clone appeared once. TCRdb keeps only in-frame clones here, not all; method: immunoSEQ multiplex PCR. The repertoire has 150,000 to 200,000 clones, roughly 89% of them found once; the top ten carry 3.5% to 4.5%. Germline V gene lookup returns CDR1 SGDLS and CDR2 YYNGEE. Trimming took off 0 bases at V and 0 bases at J, with 12 bases between the two ends. This CDR3 has 16 amino acids. This clonotype was obtained from a man in his late teens or twenties with active or convalescent COVID-19. The sample taken for sequencing was peripheral blood. The gene calls are TRBV9 and TRBJ1-1, with D maybe TRBD1 (6 bases). Here the CDR3 reads CASSVESGQMNTEAFF. The DNA for the CDR3 is TGTGCCAGCAGCGTAGAATCTGGACAGATGAACACTGAAGCTTTCTTT.